The entry that follows covers one T cell receptor beta chain sequence. Its antigen specificity is not known. No base quality values were provided; no much bigger clone lies one nucleotide off. The cohort comprised around 700 healthy bone marrow donors. All cohort members were sampled while nominally healthy, although unrecorded immune exposures were likely present. The donor tested CMV seronegative and was one of the 352 seronegative cohort members. Each donor provided a peripheral blood sample, and peripheral blood mononuclear cells were used for TCR beta sequencing. Genomic DNA was extracted from the blood cell samples with the Qiagen DNeasy Blood Extraction Kit. The sample belongs to a study of cytomegalovirus exposure and HLA in healthy donors (dated 2017 in TCRdb). Regarding the research as a whole: According to an earlier analysis of a few hundred of the donors, about 179 million T cells yielded over 90 million unique TCR beta sequences and approximately 280 Gb of sequence data. The genetic ancestry cluster associated with self-reported Caucasian donors included roughly four fifths of the 398 genotyped donors. The study used immunosequencing to profile the T cell repertoires of under 700 subjects and linked those repertoires to cytomegalovirus serostatus. About 5 DR-DQ haplotypes were handled as single units for association and clustering, since linkage in the cohort was strong. Among around 400 genotyped donors of the cohort, an average of approximately 240,000 unique TCR beta nucleotide sequences were sequenced per donor, around 20% of them non-productive. In addition to the first cohort of 666 subjects, a separate validation cohort of 130 or so different subjects was used. In the later analysis, no new phenotypic data were used to find candidate immune exposures; instead, reliance was placed on TCR beta sequences and their occurrence across donors. Donor age, sex, ethnicity and CMV serostatus were compiled together with the repertoire data. To decide whether each TCR beta V gene segment behaved as functional or pseudogenic, an earlier analysis of some 600 of the donors relied on high-throughput TCR beta sequencing. The study aimed to test whether cataloging public T cell receptors could reveal signatures of past pathogen exposure. A later analysis re-analyzed previously published TCR beta repertoires from 550 to 700 donors and added high-resolution HLA genotyping to study TCR occurrence patterns. High-throughput TCR immunosequencing, statistical association of individual TCRs with disease status, and machine learning were combined to predict cytomegalovirus infection status. HLA typing covered class I and class II loci at four-digit resolution. Every repertoire in the discovery cohort had been generated on one and the same sequencing platform. A later genetic analysis used genome-wide SNP genotypes for 398 of the 666 donors, treating that subset as a discovery cohort. The number of typed donors differed by locus: about 620-640 for A, B, C, DRB1 and DQB1; 500 to 550 for DQA1; approximately 610 for DPA1; and some 430 for DPB1. About 280 gigabases of sequencing data and 70 million to 100 million unique TCR sequences made up an early release that covered over 550 HLA-typed donors. Overall results and qualifications from the work: Correlated functional status among segregating V segments might reflect linkage disequilibrium, but an unknown experimental factor could not be ruled out. A further reported finding was that TCR beta sequences accurately predicted the HLA-A and HLA-B alleles for most subjects in the first cohort. Because some donors lacked HLA typing at each locus, the association tests relied only on the typed subset. For the cohort, immune exposure information was limited to CMV serostatus. Only TCR beta chains were sequenced in this cohort, and the absence of alpha or paired-chain data limited detectable features. The study listed approximately 160 TCR beta chains as associated with cytomegalovirus. While some public TCRs were present in many individuals, most TCR sequences turned up only very rarely across donors. In a later analysis, over 15,000 TCR beta sequences were associated with specific HLA alleles at a false discovery rate of 0.05. A later analysis found that most CMV-associated TCR beta chains appeared HLA-restricted, with HLA associations seemingly driven largely by CMV exposure. A later analysis found that HLA-associated TCR beta chains were more clonally expanded and had lower generation probabilities than equally common non-associated chains. A group of highly shared sequence variants was considered likely to be a technical artifact of the sequencing pipeline. In a later analysis, TCR association rates were found to vary across HLA loci, with the most associated TCRs seen for DRB1 alleles and the fewest for HLA-C alleles. In vitro tests confirmed that a few of the cytomegalovirus-associated TCR beta chains recognize cytomegalovirus antigens. Some IMGT-functional V segments, including TRBV6-2 and TRBV6-3, could not be told apart with the 87-base-pair reads, so those segments were excluded. Sequencing depth was assumed to be roughly uniform across donors in the presence/absence analyses, though that assumption may not hold. In an earlier analysis of 450 to 750 of the donors, most TCR beta V segments appeared in productive rearrangements about 87% or about 30% of the time, broadly matching IMGT annotations. According to the authors, the approach could potentially be generalized to other disease states and immunological phenotypes. In a later genetic analysis, a missense DCLRE1C variant was associated with V-gene and J-gene trimming of TCR beta chains, and the association was replicated in an independent cohort. When HLA alleles, especially DR and DQ, strongly co-occurred, TCR associations were difficult to assign to individual alleles. Because counts were too low, more than 15 rarely observed V segments, including chromosome 9 orphons, were excluded from the earlier analysis of about 500 of the donors. Cytomegalovirus status was reported to be diagnosed by the classifier with high specificity and sensitivity in both the original and validation cohorts. Several of the top co-occurrence clusters appeared to be linked to parvovirus B19, influenza, CMV and Epstein-Barr virus, according to a later analysis. In a later genetic analysis, fewer N-insertions in productive TCRs were reported among donors in an Asian-associated ancestry cluster than the roughly 640-donor mean.

The library was produced with the immunoSEQ multiplex PCR assay. For the multiplex PCR, a mixture combining 60 forward primers for TCR Vbeta segments and 13 reverse primers for TCR Jbeta segments was used. Amplification of the CDR3 region of rearranged TCR beta genes was performed with a multiplex PCR assay on genomic DNA. The Illumina HiSeq System was used to sequence the amplified TCR beta libraries as 87-base-pair reads. In the authors' own workflow: A later analysis tallied 75 million to 95 million unique TCR beta chains across the roughly 610 repertoires, and around 12 million of those chains were shared by two or more donors. Raw reads were error-corrected and collapsed into unique sequences with a nearest-neighbor algorithm that merged closely related sequences to remove PCR and sequencing errors. V, D and J gene segments were assigned by aligning CDR3 sequences to IMGT reference sequences. For a sequence to be retained, at least a six-nucleotide match to both a V gene segment and a J gene segment was required. A rearrangement was called productive if the CDR3 had no stop codons and remained in frame with V and J, and every other rearrangement was called non-productive. Following IMGT convention, CDR3 was defined as the stretch from the second conserved V-encoded cysteine to the conserved J-encoded phenylalanine. Sequences without an unambiguous match to a single V gene segment were excluded from the earlier analysis of 450 to 650 of the donors. In an earlier analysis of around 600 of the donors, V segments were called functional above 56.7% productive rearrangements and were called segregating when the between-donor standard deviation exceeded 5%. A statistical classification framework was built for diagnosing cytomegalovirus status from the catalog of TCR beta chain sequences. V and J gene assignment, in a later analysis, came from comparing TCR nucleotide sequences with IMGT/GENE-DB human TR gene sequences. A later analysis assigned CDR3 sequences and most-parsimonious VDJ recombination scenarios with the TCRdist pipeline. In a later analysis, every TCR beta chain was defined by the combination of its CDR3 amino acid sequence and its V-gene family, and reads without a unique V-gene family were dropped. A later analysis removed 592 highly shared, low-generation-probability nucleotide sequences to deal with suspected cross-contamination and a sequencing artifact. A later analysis calculated a clonal expansion index for each public chain from normalized within-repertoire ranks of inferred template counts. A later analysis computed generation probabilities with a VDJ recombination model fitted to out-of-frame rearrangements, and checked the results against IGoR. Hypergeometric tests were used in a later analysis to score TCR-TCR, TCR-HLA and TCR-CMV co-occurrence, with a repertoire-size bias correction applied to the TCR pairs. In a later analysis, false discovery rates were estimated by permuting HLA or CMV assignments 20 times. In a later analysis, co-occurring TCRs were grouped with DBSCAN, and TCRdist sequence similarity was added when clustering was performed within HLA-allele-positive subsets. Repertoires with fewer than 30,000 or more than 120,000 public chains, plus five repertoires with anomalous nucleotide sharing, were excluded from co-occurrence clustering. TCRdb re-hosts the immuneACCESS table, in-frame sequences only. Its copies lack some clones; in the studies checked, an unresolved V gene accounts for under half of them, and the cause for the rest is not known. Clone size and the V and J calls come from that table; the DNA yielded D and trimming. The sample contains about 160,000 clones, about four fifths of them found a single time. Jointly, the top ten make up less than 15% of the sample.

The junction shows trimming of 1 base on V and 7 bases on J, and the gene matches do not reach 11 bases of it. CDR1 and CDR2 are drawn from the germline V gene: LGHNA, YNFKEQ. The cysteine opens and the phenylalanine closes a CDR3 of 16 amino acids. Only the CDR3 part of the read is kept: 48 bases, read in frame from the first base. The TCR was taken from a woman aged 45-65 years in good health and CMV-seronegative. Input material: PBMCs. The sequence is built from TRBV4-2 and TRBJ1-2; TRBD1 matches 8 bases in the middle. The bases are TGTGCCAGCAGCCAAGTGGGACAGGCGGACTCAAGTGGCTACACCTTC. This translates into CASSQVGQADSSGYTF.